One sample yielded the 3 T cell receptor beta chains listed below, sequenced in a study of stem cell transplantation in POMP-related autoinflammatory disease. Method: immunoSEQ multiplex PCR; TCRdb's copy keeps in-frame clones and lacks some. The sample carries about 1,400 clones, about 81% recorded once. What was sequenced was Tregs from PBMCs. Source of these receptors: a human donor in good health.

The chain recombines TRBV4-1 with TRBJ1-2; weak D call: TRBD1 (6 bases). Germline V gene data show CDR1 as MGHRA and CDR2 as YSYEKL. The CDR3 has 18 amino acids. Trimming removed 0 bases from V and 8 bases from J, with 25 bases in between. The CDR3 here is CASSQDIPEDSPGVGYTF. CDR3 nucleotides: TGCGCCAGCAGCCAAGATATCCCCGAAGACTCCCCAGGGGTCGGCTACACCTTC.

The V gene is TRBV4-2, the J gene TRBJ2-5; tentative D call: TRBD2 (5 bases). Trimming cost V 3 bases and J 5 bases, with 16 bases left between them. The germline V gene has CDR1 LGHNA and CDR2 YNFKEQ. This CDR3 is built from 15 residues. CDR3 nucleotide sequence: TGTGCCAGCAGCCACCGAAACCCCGGCGGGGAGACCCAGTACTTC. As protein: CASSHRNPGGETQYF.

The gene calls are TRBV7-6 and TRBJ2-7; the match to TRBD2 covers 9 bases. CDR1 and CDR2 from the germline V gene are SGHVS and FNYEAQ. CDR3 length equals 15 residues. Trimming took 0 bases from V and 3 from J; bases not matched to a gene: 3. The CDR3 bases are TGTGCCAGCAGCTTAGCCGCTAGCGGGATCTACGAGCAGTACTTC. Its protein product is CASSLAASGIYEQYF.